This T cell receptor beta chain was observed in a study of blood T cell repertoires in COVID-19. The overall study: The United States, Italy and Spain supplied acute and convalescent COVID-19 samples. The analysed material was cDNA or gDNA that came from T cells, B-cell-depleted T cells, or PBMCs.

This clone was counted once. Original processing methods: Using reference gene primer amplification, nucleated cell counts were estimated. Assay: immunoSEQ multiplex PCR; the TCRdb copy retains only in-frame clones and omits some. V and J calls and clone size are given by that table; D and trimming were obtained from the DNA. The sample has 200,000 to 250,000 clones; over 60% are singletons. The V gene end was trimmed by 5 bases and the J gene end by 6 bases; junction bases not matched to a gene: 13. This CDR3 spans 18 amino acids. Per germline, CDR1 SGHAT and CDR2 FQNNGV. Input material: peripheral blood. This sequence was found in a woman aged 65 to 85 with acute or convalescent COVID-19. The chain employs TRBV11-2 and TRBJ2-7, with TRBD2 matching over 16 bases. The CDR3 coding sequence is TGTGCCAGCAGCCAAGGGCAGGGGACTAGCGGGAGGGGAATCGAGCAGTACTTC. Its protein is CASSQGQGTSGRGIEQYF. The full variable domain, with the rest looked up from reference TRBV11-2 and TRBJ2-7, is EAGVAQSPRYKIIEKRQSVAFWCNPISGHATLYWYQQILGQGPKLLIQFQNNGVVDDSQLPKDRFSAERLKGVDSTLKIQPAKLEDSAVYLCASSQGQGTSGRGIEQYFGPGTRLTVT.